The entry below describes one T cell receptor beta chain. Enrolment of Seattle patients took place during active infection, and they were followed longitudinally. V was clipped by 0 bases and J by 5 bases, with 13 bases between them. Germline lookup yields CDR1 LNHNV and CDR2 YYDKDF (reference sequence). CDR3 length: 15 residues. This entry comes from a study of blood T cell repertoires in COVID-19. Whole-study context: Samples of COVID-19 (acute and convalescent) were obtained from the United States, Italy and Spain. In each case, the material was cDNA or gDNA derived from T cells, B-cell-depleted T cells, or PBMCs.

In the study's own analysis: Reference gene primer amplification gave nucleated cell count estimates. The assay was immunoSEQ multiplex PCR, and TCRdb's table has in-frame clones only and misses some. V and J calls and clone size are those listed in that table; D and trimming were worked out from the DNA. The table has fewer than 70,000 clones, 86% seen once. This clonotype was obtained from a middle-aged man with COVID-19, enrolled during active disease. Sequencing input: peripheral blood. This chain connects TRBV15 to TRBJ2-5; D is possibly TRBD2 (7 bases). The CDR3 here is CATSRDEGGRETQYF. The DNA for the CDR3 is TGTGCCACCAGCAGAGATGAGGGGGGGCGGGAGACCCAGTACTTC. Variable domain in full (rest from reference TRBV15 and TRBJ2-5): DAMVIQNPRYQVTQFGKPVTLSCSQTLNHNVMYWYQQKSSQAPKLLFHYYDKDFNNEADTPDNFQSRRPNTSFCFLDIRSPGLGDTAMYLCATSRDEGGRETQYFGPGTRLLVL.